The rows below give T cell receptor beta chains drawn from one sample of a study of OX40 agonist ivuxolimab in advanced cancers. The assay was immunoSEQ multiplex PCR, and TCRdb's table has in-frame clones only and misses some. The profile shows nearly 80,000 clones, around 85% of them singletons. This specimen consisted of CD4+ or CD8+ T cells sorted from blood, obtained in a trial of the OX40 agonist ivuxolimab. These receptors came from an adult with an advanced solid tumor such as melanoma, head and neck, liver or kidney cancer. Both conserved end residues are part of each CDR3. A D gene is named only where the DNA matches it firmly. Size is stated for part of the rows, as once, few or many counts, or as a class when the clone is expanded.

j_gene: TRBJ2-2; v_gene: TRBV7-2; abundance: NA; d_gene: NA; CDR3aa: CASSSGPPGITGELFF; CDR3nt: TGTGCCAGCAGCTCAGGACCTCCGGGGATCACCGGGGAGCTGTTTTTT
j_gene: TRBJ1-5; v_gene: TRBV28; abundance: NA; d_gene: NA; CDR3aa: CAGGPGPRGQPQHF; CDR3nt: TGTGCCGGGGGGCCGGGACCCCGGGGTCAGCCCCAGCATTTT
j_gene: TRBJ2-1; v_gene: TRBV27; abundance: NA; d_gene: TRBD2; CDR3aa: CASSPLSLAGGYEQFF; CDR3nt: TGTGCCAGCAGTCCTCTTAGTCTCGCGGGAGGCTATGAGCAGTTCTTC
j_gene: TRBJ2-3; v_gene: TRBV6-6; abundance: NA; d_gene: TRBD2; CDR3aa: CASSYPGTRAGDTQYF; CDR3nt: TGTGCCAGCAGTTACCCCGGGACTAGAGCAGGAGATACGCAGTATTTT
j_gene: TRBJ1-5; v_gene: TRBV19; abundance: NA; d_gene: NA; CDR3aa: CASSHPPWKSQGQPQHF; CDR3nt: TGTGCCAGTAGTCACCCCCCGTGGAAGAGCCAAGGCCAGCCCCAGCATTTT
j_gene: TRBJ2-3; v_gene: TRBV9; abundance: few; d_gene: NA; CDR3aa: CASSPQADTQYF; CDR3nt: TGTGCCAGCAGCCCCCAGGCCGATACGCAGTATTTT
j_gene: TRBJ1-1; v_gene: TRBV7-2; abundance: NA; d_gene: NA; CDR3aa: CASSLAYRNTEAFF; CDR3nt: TGTGCCAGCAGCTTAGCGTACAGAAACACTGAAGCTTTCTTT
j_gene: TRBJ2-2; v_gene: TRBV21-1; abundance: NA; d_gene: NA; CDR3aa: CASSKVIHPGPGHTGELFF; CDR3nt: TGTGCCAGCAGCAAGGTGATACACCCGGGCCCGGGCCACACCGGGGAGCTGTTTTTT
j_gene: TRBJ2-2; v_gene: TRBV7-2; abundance: NA; d_gene: TRBD1; CDR3aa: CASSLGQGAGTGELFF; CDR3nt: TGTGCCAGCAGCCTAGGACAGGGGGCGGGCACCGGGGAGCTGTTTTTT
j_gene: TRBJ2-7; v_gene: TRBV6-5; abundance: NA; d_gene: TRBD1; CDR3aa: CASSYFGDRDYEQYF; CDR3nt: TGTGCCAGCAGTTACTTTGGGGACAGGGACTACGAGCAGTACTTC
j_gene: TRBJ1-5; v_gene: TRBV28; abundance: few; d_gene: NA; CDR3aa: CASSLSMDGSNQPQHF; CDR3nt: TGTGCCAGCAGTTTATCCATGGACGGTAGCAATCAGCCCCAGCATTTT
j_gene: TRBJ1-2; v_gene: TRBV19; abundance: NA; d_gene: NA; CDR3aa: CASSKLGFPGSGYTF; CDR3nt: TGTGCCAGTAGTAAATTGGGCTTTCCGGGGAGTGGCTACACCTTC
j_gene: TRBJ2-3; v_gene: TRBV28; abundance: NA; d_gene: NA; CDR3aa: CASSGLSRAGPADTQYF; CDR3nt: TGTGCCAGCAGCGGCCTGTCTCGGGCCGGTCCGGCGGATACGCAGTATTTT